This TCR beta chain appears in the sequencing data of a study of blood T cell repertoires in COVID-19. Study at large: Some COVID-19 samples were acute and others convalescent; all came from the United States, Italy and Spain.

This CDR3 has 12 residues. V lost 3 bases to trimming and J lost 6 bases, with 11 bases between them. The germline gives CDR1 DFQATT, CDR2 SNEGSKA (reference sequence). In the authors' workflow: How many nucleated cells were present was estimated from reference gene primer amplification. The assay was immunoSEQ multiplex PCR, and TCRdb's table has in-frame clones only and misses some. V, J and clone size were drawn from that table, and D and trimming were deduced from the DNA. Counted here are about 210,000 clones, 65% to 90% occurring once; the ten biggest clones make up roughly a tenth. This clonotype originated in a man aged 50-59 years with active or convalescent COVID-19. The rearrangement uses TRBV20-1 and TRBJ1-1; perhaps TRBD1 as D (5 bases). The sample taken for sequencing was peripheral blood. In nucleotides, the CDR3 is TGCAGTGCTAGTCGGGGGGAGTCTGAAGCTTTCTTT. Translation: CSASRGESEAFF.